This record covers a single T cell receptor (beta chain). Its target is not known. An end of the junction differs from the germline gene, which may be a read error. CDR1 and CDR2 (germline): MNHNS, SASEGT. The CDR3 consists of 16 residues. This specimen belongs to a study of cytomegalovirus exposure and HLA in healthy donors. Overall study findings and caveats: Most TCRs appeared rarely, but some public TCRs recurred in many donors. The Asian-associated ancestry cluster reportedly had fewer N-insertions than the roughly 720-donor mean in a later analysis. The study dropped some indistinguishable V segments, TRBV6-2 and TRBV6-3 among them.

The PCR was carried out with 60 Vbeta primers and 13 Jbeta primers. Per the original methods: Roughly 11 million shared chains were among approximately 87 million unique TCR beta chains counted in a later analysis. Some clones are missing from TCRdb's copy, which holds only in-frame ones; the method was immunoSEQ multiplex PCR. D and trimming come from the DNA, and the V and J calls and clone size come from that table. The sample contains about 99,000 clones, 9.5% to 13% of which appear only once. The J gene is TRBJ2-5, the V gene TRBV6-1; TRBD2 matches 7 bases. The J call may be wrong; the DNA end is better matched by TRBJ2-7. This clonotype was sampled from a man in his forties in good health and CMV-seropositive. The sequenced sample was PBMCs. The CDR3 spells CASSEGGGGLGDEQYF. The CDR3 DNA reads TGTGCCAGCAGCGAAGGCGGCGGGGGACTCGGGGACGAGCAGTACTTC.